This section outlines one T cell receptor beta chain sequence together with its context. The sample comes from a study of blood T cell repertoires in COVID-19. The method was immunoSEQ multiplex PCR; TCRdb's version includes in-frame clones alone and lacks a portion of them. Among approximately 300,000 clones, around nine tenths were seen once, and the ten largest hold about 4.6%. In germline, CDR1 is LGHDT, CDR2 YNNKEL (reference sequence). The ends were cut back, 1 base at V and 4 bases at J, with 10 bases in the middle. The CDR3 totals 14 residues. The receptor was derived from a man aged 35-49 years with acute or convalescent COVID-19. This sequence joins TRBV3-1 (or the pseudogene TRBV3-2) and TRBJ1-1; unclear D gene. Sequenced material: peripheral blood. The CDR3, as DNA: TGTGCCAGCAGCCAAGTTGACTTGGGCACTGAAGCTTTCTTT. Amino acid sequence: CASSQVDLGTEAFF.